This TCR beta chain comes out of a study of T cell responses to AZD1222 COVID-19 vaccine. Generated by immunoSEQ multiplex PCR, the TCRdb table keeps only in-frame clones and is missing some. The repertoire holds about 160,000 clones, about 88% seen once, with roughly 5.5% in the top ten. CDR1 and CDR2 (germline): SGHKS, YYEKEE (reference sequence). V was clipped by 4 bases and J by 0 bases, with 13 bases between them. This CDR3 comprises 16 residues. The chain has TRBV5-5 and TRBJ1-4; tentative D call: TRBD1 (5 bases). The sequencing used peripheral blood, collected on day 0 of AZD1222 vaccination. This sequence originates from an adult in good health. The DNA for the CDR3 is TGTGCCAGCAGCCCGGCGTGGGGGGCAACTAATGAAAAACTGTTTTTT. This encodes CASSPAWGATNEKLFF. The full variable domain, in which reference TRBV5-5 and TRBJ1-4 provide the parts outside the CDR3, is DAGVTQSPTHLIKTRGQQVTLRCSPISGHKSVSWYQQVLGQGPQFIFQYYEKEERGRGNFPDRFSARQFPNYSSELNVNALLLGDSALYLCASSPAWGATNEKLFFGSGTQLSVL.